The T cell receptor beta chain described here comes from a study of cytomegalovirus exposure and HLA in healthy donors (dated by TCRdb to 2016 to 2017). For the study in its entirety: According to an earlier analysis of a few hundred of the donors, about 179 million T cells yielded some 110 million unique TCR beta sequences and roughly 280 Gb of sequence data. Approximately 300 gigabases of sequencing data and approximately 84 million unique TCR sequences were included in an early release covering 550 to 800 HLA-typed donors. Of the 300 to 450 genotyped donors, 70% to 90% were placed in the genetic ancestry cluster associated with self-reported Caucasian donors. The study aimed to test whether cataloging public T cell receptors could reveal signatures of past pathogen exposure. The study profiled the T cell repertoires of 666 subjects by immunosequencing and related them to cytomegalovirus serostatus. A separate validation cohort of about 110 different subjects was used in addition to the roughly 670-subject first cohort. To predict cytomegalovirus infection status, the study combined high-throughput TCR immunosequencing, statistical association of individual TCRs with disease status, and machine learning. A later analysis re-examined previously published TCR beta repertoires from roughly 720 donors and added high-resolution HLA genotyping to investigate patterns of TCR occurrence. The later analysis used no new phenotypic data to find candidate immune exposures, relying instead on TCR beta sequences and their occurrence across donors. An earlier analysis of fewer than 750 of the donors used high-throughput TCR beta sequencing to judge whether each TCR beta V gene segment behaved as functional or pseudogenic. Donor age, sex, ethnicity and CMV serostatus were compiled alongside the repertoire data. In a later genetic analysis, genome-wide SNP genotypes for about 55% of the roughly 700 donors were used, and that subset was treated as a discovery cohort. All discovery cohort repertoires had been generated on a single sequencing platform. HLA typing included class I and class II loci at four-digit resolution. The number of donors typed differed by locus, with about 620-630 for A, B, C, DRB1 and DQB1, roughly 520 for DQA1, 600 to 610 for DPA1, and 472 for DPB1. Four to six DR-DQ haplotypes were handled as single units for association and clustering, since linkage in the cohort was strong. On average, 235,054 unique TCR beta nucleotide sequences were sequenced per donor among 398 genotyped donors of the cohort, with 15% to 20% of those sequences being non-productive. What the research found in general, with its limitations: Because HLA typing was unavailable for some donors at each locus, only the typed subset was used in association tests. Compared with the roughly 700-donor mean, donors in an Asian-associated ancestry cluster had fewer N-insertions in productive TCRs, according to a later genetic analysis. Assigning TCR associations to individual alleles was difficult when HLA alleles, especially DR and DQ, strongly co-occurred. For the cohort, immune exposure information was limited to CMV serostatus. A further reported finding was that TCR beta sequences accurately predicted the HLA-A and HLA-B alleles for most subjects in the first cohort. This cohort had only TCR beta chains sequenced, and the lack of alpha or paired-chain data limited which features could be detected. Sequencing depth was assumed to be roughly uniform across donors in the presence/absence analyses, though that assumption may not hold. In a later analysis, TCR association rates were found to vary across HLA loci, with the most associated TCRs seen for DRB1 alleles and the fewest for HLA-C alleles. A later analysis found that HLA-associated TCR beta chains were more clonally expanded and had lower generation probabilities than equally common non-associated chains. Some IMGT-functional V segments, including TRBV6-2 and TRBV6-3, could not be distinguished by the 87-base-pair reads and were therefore excluded. A few of the identified cytomegalovirus-associated TCR beta chains were confirmed in vitro to be specific for cytomegalovirus antigens. The study gave a list of 150 to 200 TCR beta chains associated with cytomegalovirus. A later analysis reported that several top co-occurrence clusters appeared linked to parvovirus B19, influenza, CMV and Epstein-Barr virus. The authors suggested that the approach could potentially be extended to other disease states and immunological phenotypes. A later genetic analysis associated a missense DCLRE1C variant with V-gene and J-gene trimming of TCR beta chains, and an independent cohort replicated the association. In an earlier analysis of approximately 590 of the donors, most TCR beta V segments were observed in productive rearrangements about 90% or about 30% of the time, broadly matching IMGT annotations. At a false discovery rate of 0.05, a later analysis linked 15,000 to 20,000 TCR beta sequences to specific HLA alleles. Most TCR sequences were observed very rarely across donors, whereas some public TCRs were present in many individuals. The classifier was reported to diagnose cytomegalovirus status with high specificity and sensitivity in both the original and validation cohorts. Correlated functional status among segregating V segments might be attributable to linkage disequilibrium, but an unknown experimental factor could not be ruled out. A cluster of highly shared sequence variants was judged likely to be a technical artifact of the sequencing pipeline. Over 15 rarely observed V segments, including chromosome 9 orphons, were excluded from the earlier analysis of 550 to 700 of the donors because counts were too low. According to a later analysis, most CMV-associated TCR beta chains appeared to be HLA-restricted, and the HLA associations seemed to be driven largely by CMV exposure.

In total, approximately 610 healthy bone marrow donors made up the cohort. At the time of sampling, every cohort member was nominally healthy, though immune exposures that went unrecorded were likely present. The donor was CMV seropositive and belonged to the group of over 250 seropositive cohort members. Every donor gave a peripheral blood sample, and the peripheral blood mononuclear cells from that sample were used for TCR beta sequencing. The Qiagen DNeasy Blood Extraction Kit was used to extract genomic DNA from the blood cell samples. The germline V gene (reference sequence) provides CDR1 SEHNR and CDR2 FQNEAQ. From the cysteine up to the phenylalanine, the CDR3 has a length of 17 residues. The DNA shown is the 51-base CDR3, in frame from base 1. Library generation was performed with the immunoSEQ multiplex PCR assay. For the multiplex PCR, a mixture combining 60 forward primers for TCR Vbeta segments and 13 reverse primers for TCR Jbeta segments was used. The CDR3 region of rearranged TCR beta genes was amplified from genomic DNA with a multiplex PCR assay. Amplified TCR beta libraries were sequenced as 87-base-pair reads on the Illumina HiSeq System. Regarding the original processing steps: A later analysis tallied tens of millions of unique TCR beta chains across the approximately 670 repertoires, and about 10 million of those chains were shared by two or more donors. A nearest-neighbor algorithm error-corrected the raw reads and collapsed the reads into unique sequences, merging closely related sequences to remove PCR and sequencing errors. To assign V, D and J gene segments, CDR3 sequences were aligned to IMGT reference sequences. Each retained sequence needed at least a six-nucleotide match to both a V gene segment and a J gene segment. A rearrangement counted as productive if the CDR3 had no stop codons and remained in frame with V and J, and every other rearrangement counted as non-productive. Following IMGT convention, CDR3 was defined as the stretch from the second conserved V-encoded cysteine up to the conserved J-encoded phenylalanine. The earlier analysis of some 540 of the donors excluded any sequence lacking an unambiguous match to a single V gene segment. An earlier analysis of 587 of the donors classified V segments as functional when productive rearrangements were above 56.7% and as segregating when the standard deviation between donors was above 5%. A statistical classification framework was developed to diagnose cytomegalovirus status using the catalog of TCR beta chain sequences. A later analysis assigned V and J genes by comparing TCR nucleotide sequences with IMGT/GENE-DB human TR gene sequences. Using the TCRdist pipeline, a later analysis assigned CDR3 sequences along with most-parsimonious VDJ recombination scenarios. In a later analysis, every TCR beta chain was defined by the combination of its CDR3 amino acid sequence and its V-gene family, and reads without a unique V-gene family were dropped. A later analysis removed 600 or so highly shared, low-generation-probability nucleotide sequences to deal with suspected cross-contamination and a sequencing artifact. For each public chain, a later analysis derived a clonal expansion index from normalized ranks of inferred template counts within each repertoire. In a later analysis, generation probabilities were computed using a VDJ recombination model fitted to out-of-frame rearrangements, and the results were checked against IGoR. A later analysis scored TCR-TCR, TCR-HLA and TCR-CMV co-occurrence with hypergeometric tests, applying a repertoire-size bias correction to TCR pairs. To estimate false discovery rates, a later analysis permuted the HLA or CMV assignments 20 times. In a later analysis, co-occurring TCRs were grouped with DBSCAN, and TCRdist sequence similarity was added when clustering was performed within HLA-allele-positive subsets. For co-occurrence clustering, repertoires with fewer than 30,000 or more than 120,000 public chains were excluded, along with about five repertoires with anomalous nucleotide sharing. TCRdb stores this immuneACCESS table with in-frame sequences only. Part of the clones is absent; in the studies checked, under half of the shortfall reflects unresolved V genes, and no reason is known for the rest. The V and J calls and clone size come from that table; D and trimming were worked out from the DNA. Within this sample are some 140,000 clones, with around 85% of them counted one time only. Just over 8.5% of the sample comes from the top ten.

As concerns this clone: Its binding antigen is unknown. Relative to the germline gene, one junction end is altered; a read error may explain this.

Recombination connected TRBV7-9 to TRBJ1-4; the D gene assignment is ambiguous. The sequence derives from a woman aged 45 to 65 in good health and CMV-seropositive. The sequencing input was PBMCs. The CDR3 region: CSSSFTTNYATNEKLFF. The DNA sequence is TGTTCCAGCAGCTTTACCACAAATTACGCAACTAATGAAAAACTGTTTTTT.